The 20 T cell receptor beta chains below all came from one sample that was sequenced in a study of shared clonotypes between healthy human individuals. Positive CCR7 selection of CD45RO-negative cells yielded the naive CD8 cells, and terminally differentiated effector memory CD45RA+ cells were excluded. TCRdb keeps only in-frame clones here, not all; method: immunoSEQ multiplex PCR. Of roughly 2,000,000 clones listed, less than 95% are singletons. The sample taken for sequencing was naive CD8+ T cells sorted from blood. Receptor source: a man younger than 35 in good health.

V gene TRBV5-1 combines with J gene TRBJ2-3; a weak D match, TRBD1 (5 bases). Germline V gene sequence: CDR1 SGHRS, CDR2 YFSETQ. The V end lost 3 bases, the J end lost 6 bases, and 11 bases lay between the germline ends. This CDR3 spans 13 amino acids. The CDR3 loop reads CASSSQGSDTQYF. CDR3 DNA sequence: TGCGCCAGCAGCTCCCAGGGTTCCGATACGCAGTATTTT. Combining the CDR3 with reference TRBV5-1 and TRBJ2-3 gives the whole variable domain KAGVTQTPRYLIKTRGQQVTLSCSPISGHRSVSWYQQTPGQGLQFLFEYFSETQRNKGNFPGRFSGRQFSNSRSEMNVSTLELGDSALYLCASSSQGSDTQYFGPGTRLTVL.

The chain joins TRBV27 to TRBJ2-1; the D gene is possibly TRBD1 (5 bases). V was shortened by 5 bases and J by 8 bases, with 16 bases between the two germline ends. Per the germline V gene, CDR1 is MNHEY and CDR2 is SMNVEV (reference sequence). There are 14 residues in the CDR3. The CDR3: CASSPPLRVHEQFF. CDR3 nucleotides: TGTGCCAGCAGTCCACCGCTCAGGGTCCATGAGCAGTTCTTC.

Here the CDR3 reads CAWWWQTNSPLHF. CDR3 nucleotide sequence: TGTGCCTGGTGGTGGCAGACCAATTCACCCCTCCACTTT. The rearrangement uses TRBV30 and TRBJ1-6; no clear D gene. V shed 5 bases and J shed 7 bases, with 12 bases lying between them. From germline, CDR1 is GTSNPN and CDR2 SVGIG (reference sequence). The CDR3 spans 13 residues.

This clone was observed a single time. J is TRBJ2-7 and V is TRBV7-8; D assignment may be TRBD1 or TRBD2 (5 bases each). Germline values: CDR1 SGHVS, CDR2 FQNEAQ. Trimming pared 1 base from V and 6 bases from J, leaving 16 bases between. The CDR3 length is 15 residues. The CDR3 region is CASSLGTTQRGEQYF. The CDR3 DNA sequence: TGTGCCAGCAGCTTAGGAACGACGCAGAGGGGCGAGCAGTACTTC.

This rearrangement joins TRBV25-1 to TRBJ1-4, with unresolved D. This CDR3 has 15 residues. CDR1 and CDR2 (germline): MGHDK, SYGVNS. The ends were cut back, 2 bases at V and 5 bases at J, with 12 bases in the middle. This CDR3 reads CASSEGRSANEKLFF. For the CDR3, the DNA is TGTGCCAGCAGTGAAGGCAGGAGCGCAAATGAAAAACTGTTTTTT.

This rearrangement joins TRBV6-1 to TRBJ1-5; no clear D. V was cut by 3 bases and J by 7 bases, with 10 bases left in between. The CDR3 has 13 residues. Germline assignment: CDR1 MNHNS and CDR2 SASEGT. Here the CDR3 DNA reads TGTGCCAGCAGTGATTGGGTGGGGCAGCCCCAGCATTTT. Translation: CASSDWVGQPQHF.

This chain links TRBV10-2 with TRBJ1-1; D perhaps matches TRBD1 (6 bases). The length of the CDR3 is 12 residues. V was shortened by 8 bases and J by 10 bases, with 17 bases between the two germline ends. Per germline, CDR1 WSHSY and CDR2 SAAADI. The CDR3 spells CASEEGGTGAFF. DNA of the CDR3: TGCGCCAGCGAAGAGGGGGGGACCGGAGCTTTCTTT.

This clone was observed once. DNA for the CDR3: TGTGCCAGCATCGGACTAGTTGGTGAGCAGTTCTTC. Protein sequence: CASIGLVGEQFF. This rearrangement joins TRBV6-1 to TRBJ2-1, with TRBD2 matching over 7 bases. After removal of 7 bases from V and 9 bases from J, the junction contained 6 bases not matched to a gene. Per germline, CDR1 MNHNS and CDR2 SASEGT. The CDR3 totals 12 residues.

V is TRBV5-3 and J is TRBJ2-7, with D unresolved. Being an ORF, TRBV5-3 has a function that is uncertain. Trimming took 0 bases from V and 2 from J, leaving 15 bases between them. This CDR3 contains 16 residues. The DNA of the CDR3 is TGTGCCAGAAGCTTGGAGGGTCACGAAAGGGCCTACGAGCAGTACTTC. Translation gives CARSLEGHERAYEQYF.

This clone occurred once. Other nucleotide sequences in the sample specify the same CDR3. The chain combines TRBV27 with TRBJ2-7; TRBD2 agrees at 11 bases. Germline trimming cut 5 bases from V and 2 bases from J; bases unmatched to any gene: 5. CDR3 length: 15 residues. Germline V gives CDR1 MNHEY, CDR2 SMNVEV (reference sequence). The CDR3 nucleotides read TGTGCCAGCAGTCCCGGGACTAGCGGAACCTACGAGCAGTACTTC. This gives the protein CASSPGTSGTYEQYF.

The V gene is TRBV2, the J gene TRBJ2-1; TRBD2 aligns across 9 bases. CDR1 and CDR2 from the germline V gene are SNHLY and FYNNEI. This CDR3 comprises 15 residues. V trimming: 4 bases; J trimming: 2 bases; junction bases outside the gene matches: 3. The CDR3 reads CASSVVAGAYNEQFF. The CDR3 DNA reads TGTGCCAGCAGTGTAGTAGCGGGAGCCTACAATGAGCAGTTCTTC.

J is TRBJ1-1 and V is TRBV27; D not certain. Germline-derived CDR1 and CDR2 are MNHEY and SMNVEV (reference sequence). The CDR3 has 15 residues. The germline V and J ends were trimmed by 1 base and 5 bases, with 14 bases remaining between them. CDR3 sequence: CASSLWPPWSTEAFF. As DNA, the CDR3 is TGTGCCAGCAGTTTATGGCCGCCCTGGAGTACTGAAGCTTTCTTT.

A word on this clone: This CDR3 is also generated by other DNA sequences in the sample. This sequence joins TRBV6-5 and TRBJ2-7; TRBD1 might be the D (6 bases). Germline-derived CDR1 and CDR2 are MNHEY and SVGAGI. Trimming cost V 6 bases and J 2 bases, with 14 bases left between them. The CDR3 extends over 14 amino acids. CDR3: CASSLTGLTYEQYF. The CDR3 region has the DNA TGTGCCAGCAGCCTGACAGGCCTCACCTACGAGCAGTACTTC.

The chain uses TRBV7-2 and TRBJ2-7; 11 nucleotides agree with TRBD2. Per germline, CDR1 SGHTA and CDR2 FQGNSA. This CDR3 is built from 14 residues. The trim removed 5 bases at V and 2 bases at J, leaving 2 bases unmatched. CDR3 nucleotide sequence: TGTGCCAGCAGCACACTAGCGGGAGCCTACGAGCAGTACTTC. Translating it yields CASSTLAGAYEQYF.

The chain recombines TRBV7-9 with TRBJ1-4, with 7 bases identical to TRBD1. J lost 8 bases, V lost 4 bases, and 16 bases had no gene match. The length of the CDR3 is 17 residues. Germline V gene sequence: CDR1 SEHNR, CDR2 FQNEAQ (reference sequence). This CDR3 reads CASSSPLTGDPNEKLFF. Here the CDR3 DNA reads TGTGCCAGCAGCTCGCCTTTAACAGGGGACCCCAACGAAAAACTGTTTTTT.

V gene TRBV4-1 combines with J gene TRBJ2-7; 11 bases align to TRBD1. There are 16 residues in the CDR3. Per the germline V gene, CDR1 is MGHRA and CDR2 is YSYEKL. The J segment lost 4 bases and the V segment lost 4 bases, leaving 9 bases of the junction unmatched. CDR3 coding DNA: TGCGCCAGCAGCCGCGGGACAGGGGGTGGAAAATACGAGCAGTACTTC. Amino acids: CASSRGTGGGKYEQYF.

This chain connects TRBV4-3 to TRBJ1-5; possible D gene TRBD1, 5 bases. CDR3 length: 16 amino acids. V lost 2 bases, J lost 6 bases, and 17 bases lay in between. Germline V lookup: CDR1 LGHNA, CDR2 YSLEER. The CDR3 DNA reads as TGCGCCAGCAGCCAAACGGGACCGGGGGAGGGTCAGCCCCAGCATTTT. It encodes CASSQTGPGEGQPQHF.

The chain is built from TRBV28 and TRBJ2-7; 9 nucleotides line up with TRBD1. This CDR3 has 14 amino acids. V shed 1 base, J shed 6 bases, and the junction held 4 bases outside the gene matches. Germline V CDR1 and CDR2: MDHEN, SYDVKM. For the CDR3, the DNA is TGTGCCAGCAGTTTATCGGGACAGGGTAGCGAGCAGTACTTC. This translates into CASSLSGQGSEQYF.

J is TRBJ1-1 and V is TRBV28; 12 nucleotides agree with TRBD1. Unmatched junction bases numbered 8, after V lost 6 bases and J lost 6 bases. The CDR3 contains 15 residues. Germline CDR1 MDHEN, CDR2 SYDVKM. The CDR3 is CASRRDRGLFPEAFF. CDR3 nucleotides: TGTGCCAGCAGACGGGACAGGGGGCTCTTCCCTGAAGCTTTCTTT.

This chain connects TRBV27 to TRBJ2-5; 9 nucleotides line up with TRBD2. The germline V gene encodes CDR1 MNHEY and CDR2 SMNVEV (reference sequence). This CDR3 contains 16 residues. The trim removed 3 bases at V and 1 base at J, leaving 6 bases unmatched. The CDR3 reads CASSFSSGAPQETQYF. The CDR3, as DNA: TGTGCCAGCAGTTTTTCTAGCGGGGCCCCCCAAGAGACCCAGTACTTC.